This entry describes one T cell receptor (beta chain). This sample is part of a study of blood T cell repertoires in COVID-19. The overall study: Some COVID-19 samples were acute and others convalescent; all came from the United States, Italy and Spain. PBMCs, B-cell-depleted T cells, or T cells provided the cDNA or gDNA that made up the material.

Measured with immunoSEQ multiplex PCR; TCRdb has only the in-frame clones, and not every one. The sample yields 130,000 to 150,000 clones, roughly 84% seen once. The sequence was obtained from a woman aged 50 to 60 who had been exposed to COVID-19. Sequenced: PBMCs or T cells enriched from blood (not recorded which).

The CDR3 loop is CASSLGGGRGQDTQYF. The DNA of the CDR3 is TGTGCCAGCAGCCTTGGGGGGGGCAGGGGGCAAGATACGCAGTATTTT. The chain carries TRBV9 and TRBJ2-3; D is possibly TRBD1 (8 bases). The CDR3 covers 16 residues. V lost 4 bases to trimming and J lost 5 bases, with 20 bases between them. The germline V gene has CDR1 SGDLS and CDR2 YYNGEE. Using reference TRBV9 and TRBJ2-3 for the parts outside the CDR3, the full variable domain is DSGVTQTPKHLITATGQRVTLRCSPRSGDLSVYWYQQSLDQGLQFLIQYYNGEERAKGNILERFSAQQFPDLHSELNLSSLELGDSALYFCASSLGGGRGQDTQYFGPGTRLTVL.